The rows below give T cell receptor beta chains drawn from one sample of a study of T-cell reconstitution after alpha-beta-depleted transplantation in children. TCRdb re-analysed the PCR reads in MiXCR, keeping a single row per CDR3 protein. Among a few hundred thousand distinct CDR3 sequences, 15% to 20% were seen once, and the ten largest hold about 3.1%. The sequences come from PBMCs from the stem cell graft donor, collected from the stem cell graft. All receptors derive from a human donor who donated a stem cell graft to a child with acute lymphoblastic leukemia. CDR3s include the opening cysteine and the closing phenylalanine or tryptophan. A D gene is named only where the DNA matches it firmly. The size entry is marked missing in some rows and otherwise reads once, few, many or a size class.

v_call,j_call,d_call,clone_size,cdr3_aa,cdr3_nt
TRBV4-1,TRBJ2-3,TRBD2,NA,CASSQEFGRETDTQYF,TGCGCCAGCAGCCAAGAATTCGGGCGGGAGACAGATACGCAGTATTTT
TRBV5-1,TRBJ1-1,NA,few,CASSFSGDTEAFF,TGCGCCAGCAGCTTCTCAGGGGACACTGAAGCTTTCTTT
TRBV5-1,TRBJ2-5,NA,NA,CASSLGAGRRKETQYF,TGCGCCAGCAGCTTGGGTGCAGGGCGCAGAAAAGAGACCCAGTACTTC
TRBV29-1,TRBJ1-1,NA,few,CSVESEAFF,TGCAGCGTTGAAAGTGAAGCTTTCTTT
TRBV5-1,TRBJ2-7,TRBD2,NA,CASSRTSGGSYEQYF,TGCGCCAGCAGCCGGACTAGCGGGGGATCCTACGAGCAGTACTTC
TRBV5-1,TRBJ1-1,TRBD1,NA,CASSRQGWNTEAFF,TGCGCCAGCAGCCGACAGGGGTGGAACACTGAAGCTTTCTTT
TRBV27,TRBJ1-3,NA,NA,CASKGLRGNTIYF,TGTGCCAGCAAAGGGCTTCGCGGAAACACCATATATTTT
TRBV10-3,TRBJ2-1,NA,few,CAIRSRQQVYNEQFF,TGTGCCATCAGGAGCCGGCAACAAGTCTACAATGAGCAGTTCTTC
TRBV12-3/TRBV12-4,TRBJ2-3,TRBD1,NA,CASSTTGGVGTDTQYF,TGTGCCAGCAGCACCACAGGGGGCGTAGGTACAGATACGCAGTATTTT
TRBV30,TRBJ2-2,TRBD1,few,CAWSGPDRTNTGELFF,TGTGCCTGGAGTGGACCGGACAGGACAAACACCGGGGAGCTGTTTTTT
TRBV5-1,TRBJ2-7,NA,NA,CASSQGKGYEQYF,TGCGCCAGCAGCCAAGGGAAGGGTTACGAGCAGTACTTC
TRBV7-9,TRBJ2-5,NA,few,CASSSGTVIQETQYF,TGTGCCAGCAGCTCCGGGACCGTTATCCAAGAGACCCAGTACTTC
TRBV12-3/TRBV12-4,TRBJ2-7,NA,NA,CASSRRQVDAYEQYF,TGTGCCAGCAGTCGACGCCAGGTGGATGCCTACGAGCAGTACTTC
TRBV5-8,TRBJ1-3,NA,once,CASSLAWGFSGNTIYF,TGTGCCAGCAGCTTGGCCTGGGGCTTCTCTGGAAACACCATATATTTT
TRBV29-1,TRBJ2-7,TRBD1,NA,CSVGGKWSGPPTGYLHEQYF,TGCAGCGTTGGGGGGAAGTGGAGCGGTCCCCCGACAGGGTATCTCCACGAGCAGTACTTC
TRBV7-2,TRBJ1-2,NA,NA,CASSFALAAAPLNYGYTF,TGTGCCAGCAGCTTCGCCCTGGCCGCGGCACCCCTTAACTATGGCTACACCTTC
TRBV5-1,TRBJ2-7,TRBD1,many,CASSLEGTGPYEQYF,TGCGCCAGCAGCTTGGAGGGGACAGGGCCGTACGAGCAGTACTTC
TRBV29-1,TRBJ2-5,NA,NA,CSVGGRLAQETQYF,TGCAGCGTTGGAGGTCGATTAGCACAAGAGACCCAGTACTTC
TRBV12-3/TRBV12-4,TRBJ1-1,TRBD1,NA,CASRPGTANTEAFF,TGTGCCAGCAGGCCCGGGACAGCAAACACTGAAGCTTTCTTT
TRBV20-1,TRBJ2-6,NA,NA,CSAVESYGANGLTF,TGCAGTGCTGTAGAAAGTTATGGGGCCAACGGCCTGACTTTC
TRBV7-6,TRBJ2-7,TRBD1,few,CASSSKTGRGEQYF,TGTGCCAGCAGCTCAAAGACAGGGCGAGGAGAGCAGTACTTC
TRBV10-2,TRBJ2-2,TRBD1,once,CASTDRGRGTGELFF,TGCGCCAGCACTGACAGGGGTCGAGGCACCGGGGAGCTGTTTTTT
TRBV3-1,TRBJ2-5,NA,NA,CASTSMPLPQETQYF,TGTGCCAGCACCTCGATGCCCCTTCCCCAAGAGACCCAGTACTTC
TRBV20-1,TRBJ2-7,TRBD1,NA,CSALTGSSYEQYF,TGCAGTGCTCTGACAGGGAGCTCCTACGAGCAGTACTTC
TRBV29-1,TRBJ1-1,TRBD1,NA,CSGGTGGEAFF,TGCAGCGGGGGGACAGGGGGCGAAGCTTTCTTT
TRBV7-2,TRBJ2-1,NA,NA,CASCMHIDNEQFF,TGTGCCAGCTGTATGCACATAGACAATGAGCAGTTCTTC
TRBV7-4,TRBJ2-7,NA,many,CASSLDRNYEQYF,TGTGCCAGCAGCTTAGACAGAAACTACGAGCAGTACTTC
TRBV28,TRBJ2-1,NA,few,CASEGRPANYNEQFF,TGTGCCAGCGAGGGACGCCCGGCCAACTACAATGAGCAGTTCTTC
TRBV4-1,TRBJ2-7,NA,NA,CASSQDQVPDYEQYF,TGCGCCAGCAGCCAAGATCAGGTCCCTGACTACGAGCAGTACTTC
TRBV4-1,TRBJ2-7,TRBD1,many,CASSRDRGLYEQYF,TGCGCCAGCAGCCGGGACAGGGGATTATACGAGCAGTACTTC